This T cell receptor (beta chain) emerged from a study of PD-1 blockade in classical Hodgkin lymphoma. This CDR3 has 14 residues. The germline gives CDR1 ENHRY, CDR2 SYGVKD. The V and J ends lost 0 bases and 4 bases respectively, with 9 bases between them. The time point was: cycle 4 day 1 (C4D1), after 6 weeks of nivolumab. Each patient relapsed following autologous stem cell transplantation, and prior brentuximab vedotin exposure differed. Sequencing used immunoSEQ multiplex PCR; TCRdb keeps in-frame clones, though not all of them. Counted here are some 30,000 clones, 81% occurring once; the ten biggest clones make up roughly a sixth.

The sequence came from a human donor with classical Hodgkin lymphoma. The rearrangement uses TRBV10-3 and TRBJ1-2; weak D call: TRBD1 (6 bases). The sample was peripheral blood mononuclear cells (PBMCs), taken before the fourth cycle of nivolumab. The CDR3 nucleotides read TGTGCCATCAGTGAGTCGCCAGGGGCCTATGGCTACACCTTC. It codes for CAISESPGAYGYTF.